This T cell receptor (beta chain) was recovered during a study of beta chain features in type 1 diabetes. Study results and limitations: High TCR expression in some cells could lead to their over-representation in cDNA sequencing. VDJ junctions from type 1 diabetes patients carried fewer insertions and larger deletions. Type 1 diabetes patients had TCRB CDR3s that were shorter (moderately but significantly so) in all four CD4+ subsets.

Of the isolated RNA, all was reverse transcribed, and so the sequenced material was expressed TCRB transcripts. Assay: immunoSEQ multiplex PCR; the TCRdb copy retains only in-frame clones and omits some. The sample yields some 110,000 clones, about 15% seen once. There are a few counts of this clone. Its antigen is unidentified. Trimming shortened V by 1 base and J by 4 bases, and 12 bases separated the two germline ends. CDR3 size: 14 residues. Germline V lookup: CDR1 SGDLS, CDR2 YYNGEE. V gene TRBV9 combines with J gene TRBJ2-7, with D maybe TRBD2 (5 bases). This clonotype originated in a man under 40 with type 1 diabetes. Sequencing was carried out using central memory CD4+ T cells from blood. The CDR3 DNA is TGTGCCAGCAGCGTAAAGGTCAGCGGTTACGAGCAGTACTTC. Amino acid sequence: CASSVKVSGYEQYF.